The 26 T cell receptor beta chains below were found in one sample sequenced in a study of blood T cell repertoires in COVID-19. Here immunoSEQ multiplex PCR was the method, and the copy in TCRdb shows in-frame clones only, minus some. The repertoire includes roughly 230,000 clones, about 88% of them detected once, and more than 1.5% sits in the top ten. The source material was peripheral blood. The origin of the receptors is a man between 65 and 80 years old with acute or convalescent COVID-19.

The chain recombines TRBV5-6 with TRBJ1-1, with a weak D call TRBD1 (6 bases). CDR1 SGHDT and CDR2 YYEEEE come from the germline V gene. The CDR3 length is 13 residues. V shed 7 bases and J shed 0 bases, with 10 bases lying between them. CDR3 in amino acids: CASSQGMNTEAFF. CDR3 bases: TGTGCCAGCTCTCAGGGGATGAACACTGAAGCTTTCTTT.

The rearrangement uses TRBV28 and TRBJ1-3; 8 positions match TRBD1. The V gene's germline CDR1 is MDHEN and CDR2 SYDVKM. This CDR3 contains 19 residues. The J segment lost 8 bases and the V segment lost 2 bases, leaving 20 bases of the junction unmatched. The CDR3 region is CASSLGERTGKGFIDTIYF. For the CDR3, the DNA is TGTGCCAGCAGTTTAGGAGAAAGGACAGGGAAAGGGTTTATAGACACCATATATTTT.

This chain links TRBV19 with TRBJ1-1; D ambiguous. The V gene's germline CDR1 is LNHDA and CDR2 SQIVND (reference sequence). This CDR3 has 14 residues. V was clipped by 7 bases and J by 4 bases, with 16 bases between them. The CDR3 DNA sequence: TGTGCCAGTACGAGGCCCCCCTCGGGCACTGAAGCTTTCTTT. Translating gives CASTRPPSGTEAFF. The full variable domain, with the rest looked up from reference TRBV19 and TRBJ1-1, is DGGITQSPKYLFRKEGQNVTLSCEQNLNHDAMYWYRQDPGQGLRLIYYSQIVNDFQKGDIAEGYSVSREKKESFPLTVTSAQKNPTAFYLCASTRPPSGTEAFFGQGTRLTVV.

This clone has a handful of counts. The chain is built from TRBV24-1 and TRBJ2-2, with 10 bases aligning to TRBD1. The CDR3 is made up of 14 amino acids. Trimming at V came to 9 bases and at J to 7 bases, leaving 7 bases not matched to a gene. The V gene's germline CDR1 is KGHDR and CDR2 SFDVKD. The CDR3 sequence: CATEDRGFFGELFF. CDR3 DNA sequence: TGTGCCACCGAGGACAGGGGGTTTTTCGGGGAGCTGTTTTTT.

The chain is built from TRBV14 and TRBJ2-7, with 7 bases that match TRBD2. Germline V gene data show CDR1 as SGHDN and CDR2 as FVKESK. V trimming: 1 base; J trimming: 4 bases; junction bases outside the gene matches: 7. The CDR3 runs to 15 residues. CDR3 sequence: CASSQVLGGSYEQYF. In DNA, the CDR3 is TGTGCCAGCAGCCAAGTACTCGGCGGGAGTTACGAGCAGTACTTC.

In this sample, this clone turned up once. The chain is built from TRBV18 and TRBJ2-7, with D perhaps matching TRBD1 (5 bases). CDR1 and CDR2 (germline): KGHSH, LQKENI. This CDR3 spans 15 amino acids. V lost 2 bases, J lost 1 base, and 12 bases lay in between. Here the CDR3 reads CASSPMQGSSYEQYF. CDR3 in DNA: TGTGCCAGCTCACCAATGCAGGGTTCATCCTACGAGCAGTACTTC.

This chain connects TRBV19 to TRBJ2-7, with 11 bases aligning to TRBD2. The CDR3 runs to 17 residues. Germline V CDR1 and CDR2: LNHDA, SQIVND (reference sequence). V lost 7 bases, J lost 2 bases, and 13 bases stayed unmatched. CDR3 residues: CASTQHGSSGRAYEQYF. The CDR3 DNA is TGTGCCAGTACCCAACATGGAAGTAGCGGGAGGGCCTACGAGCAGTACTTC.

This clone came up once. The chain employs TRBV7-2 and TRBJ1-1; the D is unclear. Germline V gene sequence: CDR1 SGHTA, CDR2 FQGNSA. The CDR3 is made up of 14 amino acids. V shed 1 base and J shed 2 bases, with 8 bases lying between them. CDR3 DNA sequence: TGTGCCAGCAGCTTAGAAAATATAAACACTGAAGCTTTCTTT. This encodes CASSLENINTEAFF.

This chain links TRBV7-8 with TRBJ2-7; TRBD2 is a possible D gene (6 bases). The V gene lost 5 bases and the J gene lost 4 bases, with 27 bases spanning the gap. The germline CDR1 and CDR2 sequences are SGHVS and FQNEAQ. This CDR3 has 18 amino acids. In DNA form, the CDR3 reads TGTGCCAGCAGCACAGGCGTGGGGGGTGGGTCTTCAGGTTACGAGCAGTACTTC. It specifies CASSTGVGGGSSGYEQYF. The whole variable domain, filled in from reference TRBV7-8 and TRBJ2-7, reads GAGVSQSPRYKVAKRGQDVALRCDPISGHVSLFWYQQALGQGPEFLTYFQNEAQLDKSGLPSDRFFAERPEGSVSTLKIQRTQQEDSAVYLCASSTGVGGGSSGYEQYFGPGTRLTVT.

The chain links TRBV24-1 to TRBJ2-3; TRBD1 might be the D (6 bases). Trimming pared 11 bases from V and 3 bases from J, leaving 11 bases between. This CDR3 is 12 amino acids long. Germline V gene lookup returns CDR1 KGHDR and CDR2 SFDVKD. Here the CDR3 reads CAISGDTDTQYF. The CDR3 region has the DNA TGTGCCATTTCAGGGGATACAGATACGCAGTATTTT.

The CDR3 reads CATSKPGRLKDTQYF. In DNA form, the CDR3 reads TGTGCCACCTCAAAACCCGGGAGATTGAAGGATACGCAGTATTTT. V is TRBV24-1 and J is TRBJ2-3; D is possibly TRBD2 (6 bases). This CDR3 comprises 15 residues. The germline CDR1 and CDR2 sequences are KGHDR and SFDVKD. Trimming took 9 bases from V and 6 from J, leaving 21 bases between them.

The chain combines TRBV6-6 with TRBJ1-2; 7 nucleotides align to TRBD1. Germline V gene lookup returns CDR1 MNHNY and CDR2 SVGAGI (reference sequence). Trimming took 5 bases from V and 0 from J; bases not matched to a gene: 12. The CDR3 extends over 17 amino acids. CDR3 nucleotides: TGTGCCAGCAGTCCTCGACAGGGCCTCGTCACTAACTATGGCTACACCTTC. It specifies CASSPRQGLVTNYGYTF.

The chain is built from TRBV7-9 and TRBJ2-1, with TRBD2 as a possible D gene (5 bases). The CDR3 sequence is 12 residues long. Trimming shortened V by 5 bases and J by 6 bases, and 8 bases separated the two germline ends. The germline CDR1 and CDR2 sequences are SEHNR and FQNEAQ (reference sequence). The CDR3 coding sequence is TGTGCCAGCAGCGCTACTAGCAATGAGCAGTTCTTC. This translates into CASSATSNEQFF.

The CDR3, as DNA: TGTGCCAGCAGCGTCGGAACTACTAACAATGAGCAGTTCTTC. Protein product: CASSVGTTNNEQFF. The chain combines TRBV9 with TRBJ2-1; no definite D call. Germline V gives CDR1 SGDLS, CDR2 YYNGEE. Deletions cut 2 bases from V and 5 bases from J, with 11 bases between. This CDR3 contains 14 residues.

The CDR3 here is CASSPRGLAETQYF. The CDR3 coding sequence is TGTGCCAGCAGCCCCAGGGGGCTGGCGGAGACCCAGTACTTC. V usage is TRBV7-7 and J usage is TRBJ2-5; 8 nucleotides match TRBD1. Germline CDR1 is SSHAT and CDR2 is FNYEAQ (reference sequence). The CDR3 runs 14 residues. The junction had 7 bases not matched to a gene; V was cut back by 5 bases and J by 5 bases.

V usage is TRBV5-1 and J usage is TRBJ1-1; possible D gene TRBD1, 6 bases. The CDR3 has 16 residues. Germline V gene sequence: CDR1 SGHRS, CDR2 YFSETQ. V was pared by 0 bases and J by 1 base, with 13 bases between. CDR3 in amino acids: CASSLVQGNRNTEAFF. DNA for the CDR3: TGCGCCAGCAGCTTGGTACAGGGCAACCGGAACACTGAAGCTTTCTTT.

The chain uses TRBV3-1 (or the pseudogene TRBV3-2) and TRBJ2-1; 10 bases map to TRBD2. This CDR3 is built from 14 residues. Looked up from germline, CDR1 is LGHDT and CDR2 is YNNKEL (reference sequence). After removal of 4 bases from V and 10 bases from J, the junction contained 7 bases not matched to a gene. The chain's CDR3 is CASSLRTSGGEQFF. CDR3 DNA sequence: TGTGCCAGCAGCCTCCGGACTAGCGGAGGGGAGCAGTTCTTC.

The chain is built from TRBV9 and TRBJ2-7; D not resolved. This CDR3 is 14 amino acids long. The germline V gene has CDR1 SGDLS and CDR2 YYNGEE. Trimming removed 4 bases at V and 2 bases at J, with 13 bases between. The CDR3 spells CASSTEQRAYEQYF. The DNA of the CDR3 is TGTGCCAGCAGCACCGAACAGAGAGCCTACGAGCAGTACTTC.

The V call is TRBV12-5, the J call TRBJ2-1, with TRBD1 matching over 7 bases. Germline values: CDR1 LGHNT, CDR2 FRNRAP. The ends lost 6 bases at V and 8 bases at J; junction bases unmatched: 13. CDR3 length equals 15 residues. The DNA for the CDR3 is TGTGCTAGTGGCCTCACGGGACAGCTATCATATGAGCAGTTCTTC. This encodes CASGLTGQLSYEQFF.

The genes are TRBV3-1 (or the pseudogene TRBV3-2) and TRBJ2-5, with 14 bases aligning to TRBD2. Germline-derived CDR1 and CDR2 are LGHDT and YNNKEL (reference sequence). J lost 4 bases, V lost 3 bases, and 4 bases had no gene match. The CDR3 sequence is 16 residues long. The CDR3 sequence: CASSHTGLAGGETQYF. CDR3 in DNA: TGTGCCAGCAGCCACACCGGACTAGCGGGGGGAGAGACCCAGTACTTC.

V usage is TRBV19 and J usage is TRBJ2-2; TRBD1 matches 8 bases. CDR3 length: 15 amino acids. V lost 6 bases to trimming and J lost 1 base; unmatched junction nucleotides: 4. Germline CDR1 reads LNHDA; CDR2 reads SQIVND (reference sequence). The chain's CDR3 is CASRKGQVNTGELFF. For the CDR3, the DNA is TGTGCCAGTAGGAAGGGACAGGTGAACACCGGGGAGCTGTTTTTT.

The chain combines TRBV21-1 with TRBJ2-7; the tabulated D call, TRBD1, remains unverified against the DNA. TRBV21-1 counts as a pseudogene. The CDR3 sequence is 15 residues long. In DNA form, the CDR3 reads TGTGCCAGCAGCAAAGTCAGGGCCCGTCCCTACGAGCAGTACTTC. It codes for CASSKVRARPYEQYF.

This chain connects TRBV29-1 to TRBJ1-2; D unclear. Germline CDR1 SQVTM, CDR2 ANQGSEA. V was clipped by 3 bases and J by 4 bases, with 9 bases between them. The CDR3 totals 12 residues. This chain's CDR3 is CSVDSLSYGYTF. DNA for the CDR3: TGCAGCGTTGATTCACTGTCCTATGGCTACACCTTC. The entire variable domain, with the rest obtained from reference TRBV29-1 and TRBJ1-2, is as follows: SAVISQKPSRDICQRGTSLTIQCQVDSQVTMMFWYRQQPGQSLTLIATANQGSEATYESGFVIDKFPISRPNLTFSTLTVSNMSPEDSSIYLCSVDSLSYGYTFGSGTRLTVV.

This CDR3 is CSARDIPEQYF. The CDR3 DNA reads TGCAGTGCTAGAGATATTCCCGAGCAGTACTTC. The chain carries TRBV20-1 and TRBJ2-7, with unresolved D. This CDR3 has 11 amino acids. CDR1 DFQATT and CDR2 SNEGSKA come from the germline V gene (reference sequence). Trimming took 0 bases from V and 6 from J, leaving 6 bases between them.

The chain recombines TRBV5-1 with TRBJ2-2, with TRBD1 matching over 8 bases. CDR1 is SGHRS, CDR2 YFSETQ, per germline. This CDR3 is 18 amino acids long. With V trimmed by 2 bases and J by 1 base, 10 bases remained unmatched. CDR3: CASSFNFQGARNTGELFF. CDR3 sequence (DNA): TGCGCCAGCAGCTTTAACTTCCAGGGGGCGCGGAACACCGGGGAGCTGTTTTTT.

The gene calls are TRBV29-1 and TRBJ1-2; no reliable D call. The germline gives CDR1 SQVTM, CDR2 ANQGSEA. The CDR3 has 12 amino acids. The V gene lost 0 bases and the J gene lost 8 bases, with 10 bases spanning the gap. The CDR3 region is CSVEDRGYGYTF. Written as DNA, the CDR3 is TGCAGCGTTGAAGATCGGGGATACGGCTACACCTTC.